These 18 T cell receptor beta chains came from one sample sequenced in a study of blood T cell repertoires in COVID-19. Libraries were prepared by immunoSEQ multiplex PCR; TCRdb keeps only in-frame clonotypes and omits some of them. The table has about 320,000 clones, approximately 88% seen once; the top ten hold 8% to 9%. The sample comprised PBMCs or T cells enriched from blood (not recorded which). The receptors derive from a woman between 18 and 29 years old who had recovered from COVID-19.

This clone was observed once. The chain links TRBV28 to TRBJ1-4; D unclear. The germline V gene has CDR1 MDHEN and CDR2 SYDVKM. Trimming took off 10 bases at V and 3 bases at J, with 12 bases between the two ends. The CDR3 consists of 13 residues. CDR3 amino acids: CAILPSSNEKLFF. In nucleotides, the CDR3 is TGTGCCATCCTACCGAGCTCTAATGAAAAACTGTTTTTT. Supplemented by reference TRBV28 and TRBJ1-4, the full variable domain reads DVKVTQSSRYLVKRTGEKVFLECVQDMDHENMFWYRQDPGLGLRLIYFSYDVKMKEKGDIPEGYSVSREKKERFSLILESASTNQTSMYLCAILPSSNEKLFFGSGTQLSVL.

CDR3 sequence: CASSSSGGEVYGYTF. CDR3 sequence (DNA): TGTGCCAGCAGCTCGAGTGGGGGGGAGGTATATGGCTACACCTTC. The chain has TRBV28 and TRBJ1-2; tentatively, D is TRBD1 (5 bases). This CDR3 is 15 amino acids long. Germline-derived CDR1 and CDR2 are MDHEN and SYDVKM. V lost 6 bases to trimming and J lost 5 bases, with 19 bases between them.

This chain uses TRBV5-1 with TRBJ2-6; D might be TRBD1 (6 bases). With 4 bases removed from V and 3 bases from J, the gap between germline ends came to 14 bases. The CDR3 has 16 residues. Per the germline V gene, CDR1 is SGHRS and CDR2 is YFSETQ. The CDR3 bases are TGCGCCAGCAGCCAAACAGGGAACAGTGGGGCCAACGTCCTGACTTTC. Protein: CASSQTGNSGANVLTF.

This clone showed up just once. CDR3 amino acids: CAWSGQVSWSYEQYF. The DNA for the CDR3 is TGTGCCTGGAGTGGACAGGTCTCGTGGTCCTACGAGCAGTACTTC. The V gene is TRBV30, the J gene TRBJ2-7; a possible D gene is TRBD1 (6 bases). Germline values: CDR1 GTSNPN, CDR2 SVGIG (reference sequence). The CDR3 contains 15 residues. Trimming took 1 base from V and 1 from J, leaving 14 bases between them.

The V call is TRBV19, the J call TRBJ2-1; the D gene is possibly TRBD1 (5 bases). CDR3 length: 12 amino acids. V lost 3 bases to trimming and J lost 5 bases, with 5 bases between them. Germline V gives CDR1 LNHDA, CDR2 SQIVND (reference sequence). DNA for the CDR3: TGTGCCAGTAGTATCAGGGACAATGAGCAGTTCTTC. This sequence encodes CASSIRDNEQFF.

The rearrangement joins TRBV7-2 to TRBJ2-7; 11 nucleotides match TRBD2. CDR1 is SGHTA and CDR2 is FQGNSA in the germline V gene. The J segment lost 0 bases and the V segment lost 5 bases, leaving 15 bases of the junction unmatched. CDR3 length equals 19 residues. CDR3 sequence (DNA): TGTGCCAGCAGCCCGCAAGGCGGGGGGGGGACTAGCGGCTCCTACGAGCAGTACTTC. This encodes CASSPQGGGGTSGSYEQYF.

This sequence joins TRBV18 and TRBJ2-7, with D tentatively TRBD1 (6 bases). Trimming took off 4 bases at V and 5 bases at J, with 15 bases between the two ends. The CDR3 spans 14 residues. Germline V gene sequence: CDR1 KGHSH, CDR2 LQKENI. This chain's CDR3 is CASSRSQGHDEQYF. DNA for the CDR3: TGTGCCAGCTCACGGTCGCAGGGGCACGACGAGCAGTACTTC.

The chain recombines TRBV5-1 with TRBJ1-2; 7 positions match TRBD1. This CDR3 is built from 15 residues. Looked up from germline, CDR1 is SGHRS and CDR2 is YFSETQ. J was trimmed by 4 bases and V by 0 bases; bases with no gene match: 6. The CDR3 coding sequence is TGCGCCAGCAGCTTGGAGACAGGGATGCCCTATGGCTACACCTTC. It encodes CASSLETGMPYGYTF.

The chain recombines TRBV2 with TRBJ1-1; D is ambiguous. V was shortened by 4 bases and J by 1 base, with 7 bases between the two germline ends. The CDR3 runs 13 residues. The V gene's germline CDR1 is SNHLY and CDR2 FYNNEI. This CDR3 reads CASSAQWNTEAFF. CDR3 bases: TGTGCCAGCAGTGCACAGTGGAACACTGAAGCTTTCTTT.

This chain links TRBV7-3 with TRBJ1-1; D perhaps matches TRBD1 (6 bases). This CDR3 region has 13 residues. Germline V gene data show CDR1 as SGHTA and CDR2 as FQGTGA. V lost 4 bases and J 6 bases, leaving 12 bases between the germline ends. DNA of the CDR3: TGTGCCAGCAGCTCTTACAGGGAAGCTGAAGCTTTCTTT. This gives the protein CASSSYREAEAFF.

V gene TRBV10-3 combines with J gene TRBJ2-3, with 12 bases that match TRBD2. V shed 10 bases, J shed 0 bases, and the junction held 5 bases outside the gene matches. The CDR3 is made up of 15 amino acids. In germline, CDR1 is ENHRY, CDR2 SYGVKD. The CDR3 protein is CATRGLAGSTDTQYF. The CDR3 DNA follows: TGTGCCACCAGAGGACTAGCGGGGAGCACAGATACGCAGTATTTT.

The V call is TRBV7-8, the J call TRBJ2-1; 8 nucleotides line up with TRBD2. Per germline, CDR1 SGHVS and CDR2 FQNEAQ. Germline trimming cut 5 bases from V and 5 bases from J; bases unmatched to any gene: 8. The CDR3 has 15 amino acids. The CDR3 bases are TGTGCCAGCAGCCACTCCGGGAGGGAACACAATGAGCAGTTCTTC. It translates to CASSHSGREHNEQFF. The full variable domain, with the rest looked up from reference TRBV7-8 and TRBJ2-1, is GAGVSQSPRYKVAKRGQDVALRCDPISGHVSLFWYQQALGQGPEFLTYFQNEAQLDKSGLPSDRFFAERPEGSVSTLKIQRTQQEDSAVYLCASSHSGREHNEQFFGPGTRLTVL.

This rearrangement joins TRBV10-3 to TRBJ2-5; the D gene is possibly TRBD1 (6 bases). Germline CDR1 and CDR2: ENHRY and SYGVKD. Trimming pared 4 bases from V and 4 bases from J, leaving 19 bases between. CDR3 size: 16 residues. This CDR3 is CAISAEGGSNRETQYF. The CDR3 nucleotides read TGTGCCATCAGTGCAGAAGGGGGATCCAACCGAGAGACCCAGTACTTC.

This chain links TRBV7-2 with TRBJ2-7; no clear D. The ends were cut back, 2 bases at V and 2 bases at J, with 10 bases in the middle. The CDR3 contains 14 residues. Per the germline V gene, CDR1 is SGHTA and CDR2 is FQGNSA. The CDR3 is CASSLNRIPYEQYF. Here the CDR3 DNA reads TGTGCCAGCAGCTTAAACAGAATCCCCTACGAGCAGTACTTC. The whole variable domain, filled in from reference TRBV7-2 and TRBJ2-7, reads GAGVSQSPSNKVTEKGKDVELRCDPISGHTALYWYRQSLGQGLEFLIYFQGNSAPDKSGLPSDRFSAERTGGSVSTLTIQRTQQEDSAVYLCASSLNRIPYEQYFGPGTRLTVT.

The J gene is TRBJ1-2, the V gene TRBV12-3 or TRBV12-4; TRBD1 might be the D (5 bases). Trimming shortened V by 6 bases and J by 4 bases, and 12 bases separated the two germline ends. The CDR3 loop spans 13 amino acids. The CDR3: CASSATVLYGYTF. CDR3 coding DNA: TGTGCCAGCAGCGCGACAGTCCTCTATGGCTACACCTTC.

The genes are TRBV7-6 and TRBJ1-5; 8 bases are a match to TRBD1. The CDR3 covers 15 residues. Germline CDR1 SGHVS, CDR2 FNYEAQ. Unmatched junction bases numbered 9, after V lost 8 bases and J lost 3 bases. The CDR3 protein is CASALEDRVNQPQHF. The CDR3 coding sequence is TGTGCCAGCGCATTAGAGGACAGGGTCAATCAGCCCCAGCATTTT. The complete variable domain, with remaining parts taken from reference TRBV7-6 and TRBJ1-5, reads GAGVSQSPRYKVTKRGQDVALRCDPISGHVSLYWYRQALGQGPEFLTYFNYEAQQDKSGLPNDRFSAERPEGSISTLTIQRTEQRDSAMYRCASALEDRVNQPQHFGDGTRLSIL.

The chain couples TRBV10-3 to TRBJ2-1, with 15 bases identical to TRBD2. The trim removed 4 bases at V and 8 bases at J, leaving 9 bases unmatched. Germline assignment: CDR1 ENHRY and CDR2 SYGVKD. The CDR3 loop spans 17 amino acids. CDR3 in DNA: TGTGCCATCAGTGCAAGGACTAGCGGGGGGGTTAATGATGAGCAGTTCTTC. Amino acids: CAISARTSGGVNDEQFF.

This clone appeared a single time. Within the sample, other DNA sequences also encode this same CDR3. This sequence joins TRBV6-2 or TRBV6-3 and TRBJ1-1; D is unclear. CDR3 length: 14 residues. From germline, CDR1 is MNHEY and CDR2 SVGEGT. Between the trimmed V and J ends, which lost 2 bases and 1 base, there was a span of 8 bases. The CDR3 region has the DNA TGTGCCAGCAGTTACCTGGCAGGGAACACTGAAGCTTTCTTT. Translating it yields CASSYLAGNTEAFF.